This section outlines one T cell receptor (beta chain) sequence together with its context. The entry originates in a study of CD8+ T cells in alopecia areata. RNA extraction was followed by reverse transcription into cDNA, which acted as the sequencing template. TCRdb's copy holds only in-frame clones and misses some; the assay was immunoSEQ multiplex PCR. This sample has about 150,000 clones; roughly 50% occur once, and the top ten carry around 7%. Trimming took off 0 bases at V and 4 bases at J, with 12 bases between the two ends. Germline V gene data show CDR1 as WNHNN and CDR2 as SYGVQD (reference sequence). The CDR3 totals 16 residues.

Sequenced input: CD4+ T cells sorted from blood. The receptor was isolated from a human donor with alopecia areata. The chain combines TRBV10-1 with TRBJ2-2, with D perhaps given as TRBD1 or TRBD2 (5 bases each). CDR3 loop: CASSESKTGRTGELFF. The CDR3 region has the DNA TGCGCCAGCAGTGAGTCCAAAACGGGACGCACCGGGGAGCTGTTTTTT.